The source of this T cell receptor (beta chain) is a study of T cell changes during pregnancy in multiple sclerosis. The protocol was immunoSEQ multiplex PCR, while the TCRdb copy is restricted to in-frame clones and leaves out a portion. The table has 37,000 or so clones, roughly 91% seen once. The V gene's germline CDR1 is SGHNT and CDR2 YYREEE (reference sequence). With 5 bases clipped from V and 5 bases from J, the junction kept 21 bases outside the gene matches. CDR3 length: 18 amino acids. In its sample, this clone was seen once. The clonotype comes from a female donor in good health, enrolled as a control in a pregnancy study. V usage is TRBV5-4 and J usage is TRBJ1-2, with 7 bases matching TRBD1. The sample in question was CD4+ T cells from peripheral blood mononuclear cells, obtained in the second trimester of pregnancy. Written as DNA, the CDR3 is TGTGCCAGCAGTACGGGACAGCCGTCCGAGCTCCGAAGGTATGGCTACACCTTC. This sequence encodes CASSTGQPSELRRYGYTF.